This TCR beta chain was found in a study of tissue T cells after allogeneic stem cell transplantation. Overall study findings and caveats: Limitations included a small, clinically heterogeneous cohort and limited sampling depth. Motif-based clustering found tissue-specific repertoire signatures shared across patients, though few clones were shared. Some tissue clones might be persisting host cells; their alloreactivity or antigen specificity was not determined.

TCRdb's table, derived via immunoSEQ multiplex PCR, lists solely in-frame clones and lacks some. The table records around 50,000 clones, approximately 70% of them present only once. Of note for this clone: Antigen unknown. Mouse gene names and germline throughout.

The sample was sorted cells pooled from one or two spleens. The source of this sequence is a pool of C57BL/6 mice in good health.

The CDR3 bases that were read are TGTGCCAGCTCTCTCGGACAGATCCTTTCTGGAAATACGCTCTAT. Amino acids: CASSLGQILSGNTLY. The entire CDR3 reads CASSLGQILSGNTLYF. V gene TRBV12-2 combines with J gene TRBJ1-3; tentative D call: TRBD1 (6 bases). The sequence runs out 1 residue before the end of the CDR3; the remainder is reconstructed from the germline J gene. There are 16 residues in the CDR3. Germline V lookup: CDR1 SGHLS, CDR2 HYDKME. Trimming pared 0 bases from V and 0 bases from J, leaving 11 bases between. Based on the CDR3 plus reference TRBV12-2 and TRBJ1-3, the full variable domain is NSGVVQSPRYIIKGKGERSILKCIPISGHLSVAWYQQTQGQELKFFIQHYDKMERDKGNLPSRFSVQQFDDYHSEMNMSALELEDSAVYFCASSLGQILSGNTLYFGEGSRLIVV.